This TCR beta chain was profiled in a study of shared clonotypes between healthy human individuals. The study separated CD4+ cells into CD45RA+ naive and CD45RA-negative memory subsets. The CDR3 runs 16 residues. CDR1 and CDR2 (germline): MNHNS, SASEGT. Trimming took 2 bases from V and 9 from J; bases not matched to a gene: 9. Notes on the study in general: Clonotype sharing among donors, it was expected, would be affected by sequencing depth. Generation probabilities were higher for clonotypes shared across all four sorted-subset donors than for unshared ones.

On this clone: Its specificity is not known.

Running of the assay took place at deep level. The table came from immunoSEQ multiplex PCR; TCRdb's copy has only in-frame clones and leaves some out. There are roughly 2 million clones in the sample; 90% to 95% occur only once, and around 0.13% lies in the top ten. The gene calls are TRBV6-1 and TRBJ1-6; 8 nucleotides agree with TRBD1. The sequence was obtained from a man aged 18 to 35 in good health. Sequenced material: naive CD4+ T cells sorted from blood. Subset indicated: CD45RA+ positively selected. This CDR3 is CASSELPGQGFSPLHF. The CDR3 nucleotides read TGTGCCAGCAGTGAACTCCCCGGACAGGGTTTTTCACCCCTCCACTTT.